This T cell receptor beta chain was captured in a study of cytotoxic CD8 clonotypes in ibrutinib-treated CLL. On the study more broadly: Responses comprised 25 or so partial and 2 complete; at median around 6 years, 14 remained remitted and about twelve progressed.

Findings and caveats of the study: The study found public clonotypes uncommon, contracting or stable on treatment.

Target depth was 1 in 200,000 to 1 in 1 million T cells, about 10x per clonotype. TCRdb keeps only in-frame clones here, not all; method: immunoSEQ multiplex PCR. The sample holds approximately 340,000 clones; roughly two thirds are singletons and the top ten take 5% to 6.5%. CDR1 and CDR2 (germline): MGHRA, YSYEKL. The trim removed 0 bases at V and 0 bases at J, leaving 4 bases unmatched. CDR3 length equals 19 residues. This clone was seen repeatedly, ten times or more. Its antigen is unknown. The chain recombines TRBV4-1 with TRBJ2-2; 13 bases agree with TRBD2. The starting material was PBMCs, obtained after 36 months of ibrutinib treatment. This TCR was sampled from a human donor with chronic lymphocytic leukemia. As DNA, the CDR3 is TGCGCCAGCAGCCAAGAGCGACTAGCGGGGGGCGCGAACACCGGGGAGCTGTTTTTT. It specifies CASSQERLAGGANTGELFF.